This record concerns one T cell receptor (beta chain) sequence. Per the germline V gene, CDR1 is MGHRA and CDR2 is YSYEKL. V lost 0 bases to trimming and J lost 2 bases, with 9 bases between them. This CDR3 region has 15 residues. It was with a sample-barcoded 5' primer and a J-beta primer mix that a second PCR of roughly 6 to 12 cycles was run. Each CDR3 protein gets one entry after TCRdb re-called the 5' RACE reads with MiXCR. The sample has over 1,200,000 distinct CDR3 sequences, roughly 64% seen once; the top ten hold roughly 6.3%. This sample is drawn from a study of blood T cells in healthy people across ages.

The TCR comes from a man aged 18 to 29 in good health. The chain couples TRBV4-1 to TRBJ2-3, with D unclear. Sequences were obtained from blood. The CDR3 loop is CASSQDDINTDTQYF. DNA of the CDR3: TGCGCCAGCAGCCAAGATGATATTAACACAGATACGCAGTATTTT.